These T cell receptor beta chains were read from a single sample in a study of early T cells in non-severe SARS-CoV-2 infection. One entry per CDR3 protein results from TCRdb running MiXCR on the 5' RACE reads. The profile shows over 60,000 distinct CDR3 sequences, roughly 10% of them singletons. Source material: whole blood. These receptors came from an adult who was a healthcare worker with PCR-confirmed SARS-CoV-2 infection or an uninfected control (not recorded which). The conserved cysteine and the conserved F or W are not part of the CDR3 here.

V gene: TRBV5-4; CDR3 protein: ASSFGTGGVYEQY
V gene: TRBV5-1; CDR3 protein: ASSFLGGGGTTDTQY
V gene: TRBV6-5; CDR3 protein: ASSYPPGGNEETQY
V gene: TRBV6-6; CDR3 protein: ASSASPEVAKNIQY
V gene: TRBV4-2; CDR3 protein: ASSQARSENTDTQY
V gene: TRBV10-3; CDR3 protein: AISQQGSYEQY
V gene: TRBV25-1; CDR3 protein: ASSETLFTGELF
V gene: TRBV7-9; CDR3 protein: ASSSTGAGANVLT
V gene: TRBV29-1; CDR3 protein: SVVRGGYGNEQF
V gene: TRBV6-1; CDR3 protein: ASSEGRNYGYT
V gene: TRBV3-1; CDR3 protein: ASSLWGGGPQSGELF
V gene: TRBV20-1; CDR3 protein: SARDLTNTGELF
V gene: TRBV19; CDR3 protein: ASSPYIMGIAGANVLT
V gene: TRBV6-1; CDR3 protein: ASRDSAVWGHGYT
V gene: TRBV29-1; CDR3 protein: SVGQEEQF
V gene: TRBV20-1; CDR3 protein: SGKGQFADTQY
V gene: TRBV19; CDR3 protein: ASNQWTGHQPQH
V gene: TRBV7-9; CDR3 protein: ASSSSGPNREQY
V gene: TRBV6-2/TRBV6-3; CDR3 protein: ASDETGPHGYT
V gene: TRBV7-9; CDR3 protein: ASSSGTGYSNQPQH
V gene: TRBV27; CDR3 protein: ASSSSSGRVYEQF
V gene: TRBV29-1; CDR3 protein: SVRRQGAYEQY
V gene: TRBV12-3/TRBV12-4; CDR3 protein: ASSLAGQFQETQY
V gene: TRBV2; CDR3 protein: ASSGTWGDTQY
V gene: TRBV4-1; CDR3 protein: AGSQAVLEETQY
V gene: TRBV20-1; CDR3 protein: SASGLEQF
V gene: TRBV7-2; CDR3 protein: ASRYQTGYEQF
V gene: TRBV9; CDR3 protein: ASSVDGVPGNEQF
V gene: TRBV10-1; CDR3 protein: ASSESEGQNIQY
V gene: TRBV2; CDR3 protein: ASSGTRGGSAQY
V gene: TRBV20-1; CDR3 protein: SARDVRRGATEAF
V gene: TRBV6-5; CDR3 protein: ASSPPGQGYYGYT
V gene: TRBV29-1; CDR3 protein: SAATETNTGELF
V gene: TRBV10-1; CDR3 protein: ASSDSGLYNEQF
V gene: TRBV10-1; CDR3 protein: ASSERAGGTDTQY
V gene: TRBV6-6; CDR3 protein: ASSLTGGDQPQH
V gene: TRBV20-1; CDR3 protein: SARTGQGSSGANVLT
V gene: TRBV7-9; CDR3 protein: ASSLGAGGPGEQF
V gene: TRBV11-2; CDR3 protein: ASSIAGHDTDTQY
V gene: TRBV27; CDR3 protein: ASSPGQVGGEQF
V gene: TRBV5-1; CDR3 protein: ASSPQGSQETQY
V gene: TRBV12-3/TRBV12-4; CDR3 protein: ASSSFIQGESNSNYGYT
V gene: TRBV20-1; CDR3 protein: SAREEAGGAYEQY
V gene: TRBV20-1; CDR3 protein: SQGTRVNEQF
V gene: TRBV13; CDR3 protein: ASSFALSPGNTIY
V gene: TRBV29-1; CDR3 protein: SVGMETQY
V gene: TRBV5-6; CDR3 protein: ASSLKLWYSGYT
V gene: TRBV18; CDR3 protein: ASSPRQVDTEAF
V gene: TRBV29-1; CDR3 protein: SVDRGGTDTQY
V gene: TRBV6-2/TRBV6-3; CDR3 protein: ASSYSQGWTEAF
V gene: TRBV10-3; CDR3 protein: AITRLGTDTQY
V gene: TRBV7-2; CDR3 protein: ASSLGSGFLYNEQF
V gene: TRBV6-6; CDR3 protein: ASMSNPYEQY
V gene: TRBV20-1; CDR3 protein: SASDRDNYGYT
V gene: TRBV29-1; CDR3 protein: SVYQTATQY
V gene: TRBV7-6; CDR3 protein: ASSLQDSLNTEAF
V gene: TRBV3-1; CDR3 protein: ASSQVGTGLWSGANVLT
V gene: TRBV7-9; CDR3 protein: ASSVAGTGGEGEAF